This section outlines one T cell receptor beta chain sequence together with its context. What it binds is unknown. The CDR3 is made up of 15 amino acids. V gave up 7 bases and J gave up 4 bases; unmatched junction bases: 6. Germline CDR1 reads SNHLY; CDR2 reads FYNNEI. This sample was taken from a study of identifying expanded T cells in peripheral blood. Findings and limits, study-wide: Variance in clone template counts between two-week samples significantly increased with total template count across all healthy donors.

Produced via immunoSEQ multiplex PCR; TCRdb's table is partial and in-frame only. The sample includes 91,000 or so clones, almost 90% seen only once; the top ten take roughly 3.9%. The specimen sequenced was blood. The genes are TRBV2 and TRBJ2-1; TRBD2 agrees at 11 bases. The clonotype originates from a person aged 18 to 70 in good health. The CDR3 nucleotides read TGTGCCAGCACAAAAGGGACTAGCGGTTACAATGAGCAGTTCTTC. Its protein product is CASTKGTSGYNEQFF.